Listed here is a single T cell receptor beta chain. Its antigen remains unknown. 60 Vbeta and 13 Jbeta primers were used in PCR. Here immunoSEQ multiplex PCR was the method, and the copy in TCRdb shows in-frame clones only, minus some. The sample carries fewer than 140,000 clones, approximately 70% recorded once. The entry originates in a study of cytomegalovirus exposure and HLA in healthy donors. This CDR3 comprises 14 residues. In germline, CDR1 is MNHEY, CDR2 SMNVEV (reference sequence). The germline V and J ends were trimmed by 2 bases and 0 bases, with 5 bases remaining between them. Whole-study results and caveats: Within the data, a cluster of highly shared sequence variants was likely a sequencing artifact. Researchers reported that a few CMV-associated chains were confirmed in vitro as CMV antigen-specific. HLA restriction was apparent for most CMV-associated TCR beta chains in a later analysis. A previous analysis found most TCR beta V segments productive roughly 90% or roughly 30% of the time.

The chain links TRBV27 to TRBJ1-5; D is undetermined. Material for sequencing was PBMCs. This clonotype originated in a boy between 10 and 17 years old in good health and CMV-seronegative. The CDR3 DNA reads TGTGCCAGCAGTTTAAAATATAGCAATCAGCCCCAGCATTTT. This gives the protein CASSLKYSNQPQHF.